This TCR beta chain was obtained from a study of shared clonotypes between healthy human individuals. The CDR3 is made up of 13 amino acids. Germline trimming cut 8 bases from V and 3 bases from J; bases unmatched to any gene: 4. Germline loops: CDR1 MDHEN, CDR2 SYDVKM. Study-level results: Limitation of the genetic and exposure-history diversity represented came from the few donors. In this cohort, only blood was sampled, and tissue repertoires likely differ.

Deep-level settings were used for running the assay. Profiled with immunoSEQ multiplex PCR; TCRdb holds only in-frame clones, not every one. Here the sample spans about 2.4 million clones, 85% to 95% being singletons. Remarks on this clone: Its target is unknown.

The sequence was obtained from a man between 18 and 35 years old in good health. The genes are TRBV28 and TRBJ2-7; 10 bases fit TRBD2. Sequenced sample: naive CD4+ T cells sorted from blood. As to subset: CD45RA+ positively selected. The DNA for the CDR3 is TGTGCCAGCCAGACTAGCGGGCACTACGAGCAGTACTTC. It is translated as CASQTSGHYEQYF.